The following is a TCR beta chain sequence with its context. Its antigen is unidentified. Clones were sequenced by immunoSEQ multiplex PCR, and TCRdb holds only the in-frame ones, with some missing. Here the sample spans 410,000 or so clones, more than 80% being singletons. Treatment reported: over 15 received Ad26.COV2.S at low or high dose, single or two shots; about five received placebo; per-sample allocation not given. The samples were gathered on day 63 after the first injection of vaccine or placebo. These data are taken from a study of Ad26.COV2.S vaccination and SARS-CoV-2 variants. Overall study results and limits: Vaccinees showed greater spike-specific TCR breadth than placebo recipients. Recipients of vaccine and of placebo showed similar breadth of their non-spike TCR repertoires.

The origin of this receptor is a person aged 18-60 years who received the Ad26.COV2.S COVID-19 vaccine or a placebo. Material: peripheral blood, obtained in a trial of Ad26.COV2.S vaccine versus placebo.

For the CDR3, the DNA is TGTGCCAGCGCCAGGGCCGGGGAGCTGTTTTTT. As protein: CASARAGELFF. The chain recombines TRBV3-1 (or the pseudogene TRBV3-2) with TRBJ2-2, with D possibly being TRBD1 (5 bases). Germline V gene sequence: CDR1 LGHDT, CDR2 YNNKEL (reference sequence). This CDR3 is built from 11 residues. The V end lost 8 bases, the J end lost 6 bases, and 7 bases lay between the germline ends.